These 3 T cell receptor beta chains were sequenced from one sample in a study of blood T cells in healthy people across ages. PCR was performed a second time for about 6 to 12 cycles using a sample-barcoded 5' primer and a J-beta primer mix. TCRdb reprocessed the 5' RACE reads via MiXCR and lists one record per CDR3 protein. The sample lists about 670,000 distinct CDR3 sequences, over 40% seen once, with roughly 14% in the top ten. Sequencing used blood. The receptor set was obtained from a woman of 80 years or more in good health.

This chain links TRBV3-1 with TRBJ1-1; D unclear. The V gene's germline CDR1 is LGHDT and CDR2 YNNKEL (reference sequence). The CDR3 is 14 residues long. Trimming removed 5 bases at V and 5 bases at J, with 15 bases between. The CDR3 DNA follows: TGTGCCAGCAGCTCTAGGGTATATCGTACTGAAGCTTTCTTT. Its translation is CASSSRVYRTEAFF.

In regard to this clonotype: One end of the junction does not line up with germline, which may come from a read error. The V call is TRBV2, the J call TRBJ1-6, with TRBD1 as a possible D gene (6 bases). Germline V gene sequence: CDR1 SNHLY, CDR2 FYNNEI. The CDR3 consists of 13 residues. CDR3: CANQGSDNSPFHF. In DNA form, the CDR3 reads TGTGCCAACCAGGGGTCCGATAATTCACCCTTCCACTTC. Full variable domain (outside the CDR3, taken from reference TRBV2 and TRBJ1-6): EPEVTQTPSHQVTQMGQEVILRCVPISNHLYFYWYRQILGQKVEFLVSFYNNEISEKSEIFDDQFSVERPDGSNFTLKIRSTKLEDSAMYFCANQGSDNSPFHFGNGTRLTVT.

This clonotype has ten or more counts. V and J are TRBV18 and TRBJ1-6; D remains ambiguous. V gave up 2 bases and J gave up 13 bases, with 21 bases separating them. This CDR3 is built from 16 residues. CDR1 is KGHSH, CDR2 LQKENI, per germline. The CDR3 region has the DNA TGTGCCAGCTCACCAGTTGTTTTCCGGGGTGATGTCCCCCTCCACTTT. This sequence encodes CASSPVVFRGDVPLHF.